This T cell receptor (beta chain) was sequenced in a study of vaccination and CD4 T cells after COVID-19. The treatment was: approximately nine-day PBMC culture with coronavirus spike peptide pools or control peptides (ViraFEST assay). Cultured CD4+ T-cell DNA underwent Oncomine TCR Beta short-read sequencing. TCRdb used MiXCR to reprocess the PCR reads, holding one entry per CDR3 protein. Of about 13,000 distinct CDR3 sequences listed, roughly 39% were seen once; the top ten hold roughly 15%. As for this clonotype: Its antigen remains unidentified. Since no conserved phenylalanine or tryptophan closes the CDR3, a read error is the likely cause.

The specimen sequenced was CD4+ T cells from blood, cultured in vitro. The sequence came from a human donor who had recovered from COVID-19.

CDR3 DNA sequence: TGTGCCAGCAGCAAGGGGGTTCTTGTATCCGAGCAGTACCTC. Amino acids: CASSKGVLVSEQYL. V gene TRBV11-2 combines with J gene TRBJ2-7, with a tentative D call TRBD1 (6 bases). The CDR3 has 14 residues. V dropped 5 bases and J dropped 6 bases, with 17 bases sitting between them. The germline V gene has CDR1 SGHAT and CDR2 FQNNGV.